The entry that follows covers one T cell receptor (beta chain) sequence. This sample stems from a study of blood T cell repertoires in COVID-19. The wider study: Samples came from the United States, Italy and Spain, spanning acute and convalescent COVID-19. T cells, B-cell-depleted T cells, or PBMCs supplied cDNA or gDNA.

Original processing notes: By means of reference gene primer amplification, nucleated cell counts were estimated. Profiled with immunoSEQ multiplex PCR; TCRdb holds only in-frame clones, not every one. V, J and clone size were drawn from that table, and D and trimming were deduced from the DNA. The sample yields about 94,000 clones, 80% seen once. The germline V gene has CDR1 MNHEY and CDR2 SVGAGI. The V gene end was trimmed by 4 bases and the J gene end by 3 bases; junction bases not matched to a gene: 5. The CDR3 is 15 amino acids. The J gene is TRBJ2-7, the V gene TRBV6-5, with 11 bases fitting TRBD1. What was sequenced was peripheral blood. This receptor was identified in a human donor in a cohort sampled during active COVID-19. CDR3 sequence: CASSLTGTGGYEQYF. CDR3 sequence (DNA): TGTGCCAGCAGTTTAACCGGGACAGGGGGCTACGAGCAGTACTTC.